A single sample gave rise to the 17 T cell receptor beta chains below, sequenced in a study of blood T cell repertoires in COVID-19 (TCRdb year 2020). Library prep was done by the immunoSEQ multiplex PCR assay. The clones in this table, taken by TCRdb from immuneACCESS, are in-frame only. Not every clone is retained; where verified, under half of the shortfall comes from an unresolved V gene, and the cause of the rest is unknown. The sample table contains about 240,000 clones; only one count was recorded for approximately 84% of them. The ten largest clones take up over 3% of the sample. Sequencing was carried out using peripheral blood. The receptors derive from a woman aged 25-40 years who had recovered from COVID-19.

J is TRBJ1-2 and V is TRBV5-1; 7 nucleotides match TRBD1. Germline trimming cut 2 bases from V and 4 bases from J; bases unmatched to any gene: 8. Germline V CDR1 and CDR2: SGHRS, YFSETQ. The CDR3 length is 15 residues. Here the CDR3 reads CASSFTDRVGYGYTF. DNA for the CDR3: TGCGCCAGCAGCTTTACAGACAGGGTCGGCTATGGCTACACCTTC. The entire variable domain, with the rest obtained from reference TRBV5-1 and TRBJ1-2, is as follows: KAGVTQTPRYLIKTRGQQVTLSCSPISGHRSVSWYQQTPGQGLQFLFEYFSETQRNKGNFPGRFSGRQFSNSRSEMNVSTLELGDSALYLCASSFTDRVGYGYTFGSGTRLTVV.

The chain's CDR3 is CASSRRQNYTGELFF. The CDR3 DNA reads as TGTGCCAGCAGCCGGCGACAGAATTACACCGGGGAGCTGTTTTTT. V is TRBV7-9 and J is TRBJ2-2; D might be TRBD1 (5 bases). The CDR3 totals 15 residues. The germline V gene has CDR1 SEHNR and CDR2 FQNEAQ (reference sequence). Trimming removed 5 bases at V and 3 bases at J, with 13 bases between.

This chain connects TRBV9 to TRBJ1-5; D not certain. Germline-derived CDR1 and CDR2 are SGDLS and YYNGEE. This CDR3 comprises 15 residues. Trimming left V 4 bases short and J 1 base short, with 12 bases between. The DNA for the CDR3 is TGTGCCAGCAGCAAAAGCGCCCAAAGCAATCAGCCCCAGCATTTT. It translates to CASSKSAQSNQPQHF.

This sequence joins TRBV4-2 and TRBJ1-2; no firm D call. V shed 1 base and J shed 12 bases, with 12 bases lying between them. Germline V gives CDR1 LGHNA, CDR2 YNFKEQ. This CDR3 region has 12 residues. The CDR3 DNA sequence: TGTGCCAGCAGCCAAGCACATGAGGCGCACACCTTC. It yields the protein CASSQAHEAHTF.

The chain combines TRBV19 with TRBJ1-4; D not certain. There are 14 residues in the CDR3. Germline V lookup: CDR1 LNHDA, CDR2 SQIVND (reference sequence). The ends were cut back, 4 bases at V and 8 bases at J, with 14 bases in the middle. The CDR3 is CASSNLAAGEKLFF. The CDR3 coding sequence is TGTGCCAGTAGTAACTTGGCCGCGGGGGAAAAACTGTTTTTT.

This chain links TRBV10-2 with TRBJ2-3; 10 bases match TRBD2. The CDR3 has 19 residues. After removal of 0 bases from V and 0 bases from J, the junction contained 9 bases not matched to a gene. Germline-derived CDR1 and CDR2 are WSHSY and SAAADI. CDR3 in amino acids: CASSESPSGGAPSTDTQYF. The CDR3 DNA reads as TGCGCCAGCAGTGAGTCCCCCAGCGGGGGGGCCCCGAGCACAGATACGCAGTATTTT.

Only a few counts were recorded for this clone. This rearrangement joins TRBV30 to TRBJ2-7; 9 bases are a match to TRBD2. V gave up 0 bases and J gave up 7 bases; unmatched junction bases: 7. CDR1 is GTSNPN, CDR2 SVGIG, per germline (reference sequence). The CDR3 has 14 amino acids. DNA for the CDR3: TGTGCCTGGAGTGTTGGCGGGGGGGCTAGGGAGCAGTACTTC. It codes for CAWSVGGGAREQYF.

This clone was seen a single time. The J gene is TRBJ1-2, the V gene TRBV12-5; D is unresolved. The ends were cut back, 5 bases at V and 6 bases at J, with 19 bases in the middle. CDR3 length equals 15 residues. Per the germline V gene, CDR1 is LGHNT and CDR2 is FRNRAP. CDR3 sequence reads: CASGQKDFDRHGYTF. The CDR3 DNA reads as TGTGCTAGTGGTCAGAAGGACTTCGATCGCCATGGCTACACCTTC.

The J gene is TRBJ2-7, the V gene TRBV5-5; D is perhaps TRBD2 (6 bases). Germline V gives CDR1 SGHKS, CDR2 YYEKEE (reference sequence). The V end lost 4 bases, the J end lost 4 bases, and 18 bases lay between the germline ends. The CDR3 contains 15 residues. The CDR3 protein is CASSAGPNEIYEQYF. In DNA, the CDR3 is TGTGCCAGCAGCGCGGGACCCAATGAAATTTACGAGCAGTACTTC. The whole variable domain, filled in from reference TRBV5-5 and TRBJ2-7, reads DAGVTQSPTHLIKTRGQQVTLRCSPISGHKSVSWYQQVLGQGPQFIFQYYEKEERGRGNFPDRFSARQFPNYSSELNVNALLLGDSALYLCASSAGPNEIYEQYFGPGTRLTVT.

This chain connects TRBV28 to TRBJ1-2; TRBD1 agrees at 9 bases. The germline CDR1 and CDR2 sequences are MDHEN and SYDVKM. The CDR3 loop spans 18 amino acids. Losses at the gene ends were 5 bases for V and 0 bases for J; bases not matched to a gene: 13. The CDR3 sequence is CASSRRLTGGKANYGYTF. CDR3 coding DNA: TGTGCCAGCAGTCGCCGTTTGACAGGGGGTAAAGCTAACTATGGCTACACCTTC.

The chain carries TRBV4-1 and TRBJ2-5; 9 positions agree with TRBD1. The CDR3 is 17 amino acids. V shed 2 bases and J 0 bases; nucleotides not matched to a gene: 7. Germline assignment: CDR1 MGHRA and CDR2 YSYEKL. In nucleotides, the CDR3 is TGCGCCAGCAGCCAACGGGACAGGGCGGTGTACCAAGAGACCCAGTACTTC. This translates into CASSQRDRAVYQETQYF.

This rearrangement joins TRBV5-1 to TRBJ2-5; no clear D gene. V lost 0 bases and J lost 1, with 10 bases in between. The germline CDR1 and CDR2 sequences are SGHRS and YFSETQ. This CDR3 has 15 residues. The CDR3 bases are TGCGCCAGCAGCTTGGCCCGAGGCAGCCAAGAGACCCAGTACTTC. Its translation: CASSLARGSQETQYF. Full variable domain (remainder filled in from reference TRBV5-1 and TRBJ2-5): KAGVTQTPRYLIKTRGQQVTLSCSPISGHRSVSWYQQTPGQGLQFLFEYFSETQRNKGNFPGRFSGRQFSNSRSEMNVSTLELGDSALYLCASSLARGSQETQYFGPGTRLLVL.

This chain connects TRBV5-6 to TRBJ1-2, with 10 nucleotides matching TRBD1. Germline CDR1 SGHDT, CDR2 YYEEEE. Trimming took 3 bases from V and 5 from J; bases not matched to a gene: 4. This CDR3 has 14 amino acids. The CDR3: CASSSGTGVYGYTF. CDR3 DNA: TGTGCCAGCAGCTCCGGGACAGGGGTTTATGGCTACACCTTC.

The chain links TRBV7-6 to TRBJ2-7, with D possibly being TRBD1 (5 bases). The germline V gene encodes CDR1 SGHVS and CDR2 FNYEAQ. The CDR3 extends over 15 amino acids. Trimming pared 0 bases from V and 1 base from J, leaving 10 bases between. CDR3 region: CASSLASDTSYEQYF. Here the CDR3 DNA reads TGTGCCAGCAGCTTAGCATCGGACACGTCCTACGAGCAGTACTTC.

The rearrangement links TRBV27 to TRBJ2-3, with 10 bases fitting TRBD1. The germline V gene has CDR1 MNHEY and CDR2 SMNVEV (reference sequence). Trimming took 3 bases from V and 1 from J; bases not matched to a gene: 4. CDR3 size: 16 residues. CDR3 in DNA: TGTGCCAGCAGTTTTTGGGACAGGGGTGGCACAGATACGCAGTATTTT. The encoded protein is CASSFWDRGGTDTQYF.

The gene calls are TRBV7-2 and TRBJ2-1, with unresolved D. The V and J ends lost 4 bases and 9 bases respectively, with 16 bases between them. Looked up from germline, CDR1 is SGHTA and CDR2 is FQGNSA. The CDR3 contains 14 residues. CDR3 sequence reads: CASSSLQSSREQFF. The CDR3 nucleotides are TGTGCCAGCAGCTCATTACAGTCCTCGCGTGAGCAGTTCTTC. Drawing the rest from reference TRBV7-2 and TRBJ2-1, the complete variable domain is GAGVSQSPSNKVTEKGKDVELRCDPISGHTALYWYRQSLGQGLEFLIYFQGNSAPDKSGLPSDRFSAERTGGSVSTLTIQRTQQEDSAVYLCASSSLQSSREQFFGPGTRLTVL.

The chain recombines TRBV28 with TRBJ2-5; no reliable D call. V was trimmed by 5 bases and J by 2 bases, leaving 6 bases between them. Germline assignment: CDR1 MDHEN and CDR2 SYDVKM. The CDR3 has 12 amino acids. The CDR3 here is CASSDTQETQYF. CDR3 bases: TGTGCCAGCAGTGACACACAAGAGACCCAGTACTTC.